The 26 T cell receptor beta chains below come from one sample, sequenced in a study of T-cell memory formation after mild COVID-19. TCRdb re-derived calls from the 5' RACE reads in MiXCR, one entry per CDR3 protein. The sample contains 300,000 to 400,000 distinct CDR3 sequences, roughly an eighth of which appear only once. The sequenced sample was PBMCs or a T cell subset sorted from them (not recorded which). The receptors come from a man aged 18 to 29 who had mild COVID-19 (a few samples of this study predate the infection). Cell type and time point are not known.

This clonotype has more than one count but fewer than ten. V and J are TRBV4-3 and TRBJ2-2; 8 bases are a match to TRBD1. The CDR3 has 15 residues. Trimming cost V 2 bases and J 5 bases; bases outside gene matches: 4. The germline V gene encodes CDR1 LGHNA and CDR2 YSLEER. The CDR3 loop is CASSQQQGVTGELFF. The CDR3 DNA reads TGCGCCAGCAGCCAACAACAGGGGGTGACCGGGGAGCTGTTTTTT.

The chain uses TRBV6-5 and TRBJ2-3; TRBD2 matches at 8 bases. V shed 6 bases, J shed 0 bases, and the junction held 5 bases outside the gene matches. Germline CDR1 MNHEY, CDR2 SVGAGI. The CDR3 has 15 residues. CDR3 coding DNA: TGTGCCAGCAGGAATCTAGCGGGTAGCACAGATACGCAGTATTTT. It translates to CASRNLAGSTDTQYF.

This clonotype was counted a few times. V gene TRBV20-1 combines with J gene TRBJ2-7; 8 bases align to TRBD1. Germline V CDR1 and CDR2: DFQATT, SNEGSKA (reference sequence). This CDR3 has 15 amino acids. The trim removed 4 bases at V and 7 bases at J, leaving 15 bases unmatched. CDR3 nucleotides: TGCAGTGCTACTAACCCTGGGCAGGGGGCAATGGAGCAGTACGTC. This gives the protein CSATNPGQGAMEQYV.

This clonotype was detected ten times or more. The chain couples TRBV5-1 to TRBJ1-2; D remains unclear. Germline loops: CDR1 SGHRS, CDR2 YFSETQ. Trimming pared 4 bases from V and 7 bases from J, leaving 11 bases between. This CDR3 has 12 residues. CDR3 sequence reads: CASSGVPGGYTF. The CDR3 DNA reads TGCGCCAGCAGCGGCGTCCCGGGTGGCTACACCTTC. The whole variable domain, filled in from reference TRBV5-1 and TRBJ1-2, reads KAGVTQTPRYLIKTRGQQVTLSCSPISGHRSVSWYQQTPGQGLQFLFEYFSETQRNKGNFPGRFSGRQFSNSRSEMNVSTLELGDSALYLCASSGVPGGYTFGSGTRLTVV.

This clonotype showed up just a few times. The chain combines TRBV4-1 with TRBJ1-1; 8 bases are a match to TRBD1. This CDR3 comprises 14 residues. Germline values: CDR1 MGHRA, CDR2 YSYEKL. Trimming at V came to 2 bases and at J to 3 bases, leaving 2 bases not matched to a gene. As DNA, the CDR3 is TGCGCCAGCAGCCAACCGGACAGGGACACTGAAGCTTTCTTT. It encodes CASSQPDRDTEAFF.

This clonotype occurred a few times. The chain has TRBV5-1 and TRBJ2-2, with D possibly being TRBD2 (5 bases). The germline V gene encodes CDR1 SGHRS and CDR2 YFSETQ. Trimming cost V 4 bases and J 6 bases, with 13 bases left between them. This CDR3 is 14 amino acids long. The CDR3, as DNA: TGCGCCAGCAGCGAGACTACTCCCCCCGGGGAGCTGTTTTTT. It is translated as CASSETTPPGELFF.

J is TRBJ1-5 and V is TRBV19; unclear D gene. Germline lookup yields CDR1 LNHDA and CDR2 SQIVND (reference sequence). Trimming pared 0 bases from V and 2 bases from J, leaving 11 bases between. The CDR3 contains 16 residues. The CDR3 nucleotides are TGTGCCAGTAGTATAGAGGGGAGGGTTGGCAATCAGCCCCAGCATTTT. Protein: CASSIEGRVGNQPQHF.

This clonotype has a handful of counts. The chain joins TRBV4-3 to TRBJ1-2; weak D call: TRBD1 (5 bases). V lost 4 bases, J lost 8 bases, and 14 bases lay in between. Germline CDR1 reads LGHNA; CDR2 reads YSLEER. This CDR3 is built from 13 residues. CDR3 coding DNA: TGCGCCAGCAGCCTACAACAGGCGGGCGGCTACACCTTC. Amino acid sequence: CASSLQQAGGYTF.

The rearrangement links TRBV20-1 to TRBJ2-7; D gene unclear. Germline V gene lookup returns CDR1 DFQATT and CDR2 SNEGSKA (reference sequence). V was pared by 3 bases and J by 0 bases, with 6 bases between. This CDR3 spans 12 amino acids. DNA for the CDR3: TGCAGTGCTAGTCCCAACTCCTACGAGCAGTACTTC. Its protein product is CSASPNSYEQYF.

The gene calls are TRBV7-9 and TRBJ1-2; TRBD1 aligns across 9 bases. V lost 6 bases to trimming and J lost 5 bases; unmatched junction nucleotides: 13. This CDR3 is built from 16 residues. Germline CDR1 reads SEHNR; CDR2 reads FQNEAQ (reference sequence). CDR3 region: CASSDRDRAVTYGYTF. CDR3 sequence (DNA): TGTGCCAGCAGTGACCGGGACAGGGCTGTTACGTATGGCTACACCTTC.

This clonotype appeared a few times. In DNA form, the CDR3 reads TGCGCCACCAATACCGGGAAGCGGGGAGTCACAGATACGCAGTATTTT. Amino acid sequence: CATNTGKRGVTDTQYF. This rearrangement joins TRBV10-1 to TRBJ2-3, with 7 bases that match TRBD2. The length of the CDR3 is 16 residues. V gave up 10 bases and J gave up 2 bases; unmatched junction bases: 15. The germline V gene encodes CDR1 WNHNN and CDR2 SYGVQD (reference sequence).

The DNA of the CDR3 is TGTGCCAGCAGCGAGGGGGGGAGTGAAGCTTTCTTT. This sequence encodes CASSEGGSEAFF. The chain has TRBV7-2 and TRBJ1-1, with TRBD1 as a possible D gene (6 bases). Trimming removed 5 bases at V and 7 bases at J, with 11 bases between. In germline, CDR1 is SGHTA, CDR2 FQGNSA. This CDR3 is built from 12 residues.

The chain has TRBV20-1 and TRBJ2-7, with D possibly being TRBD1 (6 bases). Germline CDR1 is DFQATT and CDR2 is SNEGSKA (reference sequence). V was clipped by 5 bases and J by 2 bases, with 16 bases between them. CDR3 length: 14 amino acids. CDR3 loop: CSALGNRATYEQYF. In DNA, the CDR3 is TGCAGTGCTTTAGGTAACAGGGCAACCTACGAGCAGTACTTC.

The chain links TRBV27 to TRBJ1-5; D possibly corresponds to TRBD1 (5 bases). The CDR3 consists of 16 residues. Germline V gene sequence: CDR1 MNHEY, CDR2 SMNVEV (reference sequence). With 3 bases removed from V and 4 bases from J, the gap between germline ends came to 16 bases. For the CDR3, the DNA is TGTGCCAGCAGTTTGGAGGGGCGATACCATAATCAGCCCCAGCATTTT. This codes for CASSLEGRYHNQPQHF.

This clonotype was counted between two and nine times. The chain recombines TRBV7-9 with TRBJ2-5; 8 bases match TRBD2. CDR3 length: 15 amino acids. Germline loops: CDR1 SEHNR, CDR2 FQNEAQ (reference sequence). The V and J ends lost 5 bases and 3 bases, in that order; junction bases with no gene match: 8. CDR3 nucleotide sequence: TGTGCCAGCAGCCTGCAAGGAGCGGGGGAAGAGACCCAGTACTTC. The encoded protein is CASSLQGAGEETQYF. The complete variable domain, with remaining parts taken from reference TRBV7-9 and TRBJ2-5, reads DTGVSQNPRHKITKRGQNVTFRCDPISEHNRLYWYRQTLGQGPEFLTYFQNEAQLEKSRLLSDRFSAERPKGSFSTLEIQRTEQGDSAMYLCASSLQGAGEETQYFGPGTRLLVL.

This clonotype has more than one count but fewer than ten. The J gene is TRBJ1-6, the V gene TRBV28; D ambiguous. The germline gives CDR1 MDHEN, CDR2 SYDVKM. Trimming took 9 bases from V and 6 from J, leaving 6 bases between them. The CDR3 has 11 amino acids. CDR3 in amino acids: CASMRNSPLHF. The CDR3 coding sequence is TGTGCCAGTATGCGTAATTCACCCCTCCACTTT.

This clonotype was seen only a few times. J is TRBJ2-2 and V is TRBV29-1; 8 bases align to TRBD1. Germline V gene sequence: CDR1 SQVTM, CDR2 ANQGSEA. The CDR3 is 13 residues long. After removal of 8 bases from V and 0 bases from J, the junction contained 2 bases not matched to a gene. CDR3 nucleotide sequence: TGCAGCATGGACAGGGCGAACACCGGGGAGCTGTTTTTT. This encodes CSMDRANTGELFF.

The chain links TRBV7-8 to TRBJ2-7, with D perhaps being TRBD1 or TRBD2 (5 bases each). Germline lookup yields CDR1 SGHVS and CDR2 FQNEAQ. This CDR3 contains 15 residues. V was shortened by 5 bases and J by 0 bases, with 14 bases between the two germline ends. The DNA of the CDR3 is TGTGCCAGCAGCCGAGGGGTCCACCGCTCCTACGAGCAGTACGTC. Amino acid sequence: CASSRGVHRSYEQYV.

This clonotype was counted many times. V and J are TRBV6-5 and TRBJ2-1, with D perhaps given as TRBD1 or TRBD2 (6 bases each). The CDR3 covers 17 residues. The V gene's germline CDR1 is MNHEY and CDR2 SVGAGI. Trimming pared 0 bases from V and 9 bases from J, leaving 21 bases between. CDR3 coding DNA: TGTGCCAGCAGTTACTCGATGGGGGGCCTCTCGAGGGGTGAGCAGTTCTTC. It codes for CASSYSMGGLSRGEQFF.

The V and J genes are TRBV10-3 and TRBJ2-1; unclear D gene. Germline assignment: CDR1 ENHRY and CDR2 SYGVKD. Trimming removed 8 bases from V and 4 bases from J, with 12 bases in between. This CDR3 contains 13 residues. The CDR3 loop is CAIGRDRYNEQFF. CDR3 nucleotide sequence: TGTGCCATCGGACGCGACCGTTACAATGAGCAGTTCTTC.

The genes are TRBV29-1 and TRBJ2-1; TRBD2 matches at 9 bases. Germline trimming cut 2 bases from V and 0 bases from J; bases unmatched to any gene: 5. The CDR3 has 16 amino acids. From germline, CDR1 is SQVTM and CDR2 ANQGSEA. CDR3 loop: CSVESASGASYNEQFF. The CDR3 DNA reads TGCAGCGTTGAATCGGCTAGCGGGGCCTCCTACAATGAGCAGTTCTTC.

This clonotype was recorded a few times. This sequence joins TRBV5-1 and TRBJ1-1; D gene ambiguous. Trimming cost V 2 bases and J 3 bases, with 14 bases left between them. Germline V gene lookup returns CDR1 SGHRS and CDR2 YFSETQ. The CDR3 loop spans 15 amino acids. The CDR3 is CASSLGPFGHTEAFF. As DNA, the CDR3 is TGCGCCAGCAGCTTAGGACCATTTGGGCACACTGAAGCTTTCTTT.

V usage is TRBV10-3 and J usage is TRBJ2-5; a possible D gene is TRBD1 (5 bases). Trimming left V 10 bases short and J 1 base short, with 13 bases between. This CDR3 contains 13 residues. Germline loops: CDR1 ENHRY, CDR2 SYGVKD. The CDR3 sequence: CATNPTAQETQYF. Written as DNA, the CDR3 is TGTGCCACAAATCCGACAGCCCAAGAGACCCAGTACTTC.

This clonotype was seen a handful of times. This chain connects TRBV6-1 to TRBJ1-1; D possibly corresponds to TRBD1 (5 bases). The V end was cut by 6 bases, the J end by 1 base, with 15 bases between. The CDR3 is 15 amino acids. Germline CDR1 is MNHNS and CDR2 is SASEGT. The CDR3 DNA follows: TGTGCCAGCAGCGACCAGGGTATCGAGAACACTGAAGCTTTCTTT. Amino acid sequence: CASSDQGIENTEAFF.

The V call is TRBV12-3 or TRBV12-4, the J call TRBJ1-2; D is perhaps TRBD1 (6 bases). The CDR3 sequence is 15 residues long. The V and J ends lost 6 bases and 2 bases respectively, with 16 bases between them. The CDR3 spells CASSFGQFQNYGYTF. The CDR3 coding sequence is TGTGCCAGCAGCTTTGGACAGTTTCAGAACTATGGCTACACCTTC.

This chain uses TRBV7-9 with TRBJ1-2, with D unclear. This CDR3 is built from 13 residues. V dropped 6 bases and J dropped 3 bases, with 11 bases sitting between them. Germline V gene lookup returns CDR1 SEHNR and CDR2 FQNEAQ (reference sequence). The CDR3 DNA reads TGTGCCAGCAGTAGCAGCAGTGACTATGGCTACACCTTC. It is translated as CASSSSSDYGYTF.